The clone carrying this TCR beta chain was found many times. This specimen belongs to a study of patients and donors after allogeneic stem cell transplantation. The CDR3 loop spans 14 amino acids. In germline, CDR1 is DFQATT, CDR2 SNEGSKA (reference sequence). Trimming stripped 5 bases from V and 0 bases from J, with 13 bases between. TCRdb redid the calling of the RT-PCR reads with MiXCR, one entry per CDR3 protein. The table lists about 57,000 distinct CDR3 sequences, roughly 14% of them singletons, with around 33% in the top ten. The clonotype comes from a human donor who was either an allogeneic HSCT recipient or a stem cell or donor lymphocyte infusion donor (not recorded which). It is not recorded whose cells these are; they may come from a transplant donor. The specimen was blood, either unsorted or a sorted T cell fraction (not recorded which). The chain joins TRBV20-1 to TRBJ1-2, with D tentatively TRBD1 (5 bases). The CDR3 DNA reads TGCAGTGCTGCCCAGGGTTTAGCTAACTATGGCTACACCTTC. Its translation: CSAAQGLANYGYTF.